This entry concerns a single TCR beta chain. Only in-frame clones appear in the TCRdb table, and some are missing; sequencing was by immunoSEQ multiplex PCR. The data show more than 85,000 clones, approximately 90% seen once. This sample stems from a study of T cell responses to AZD1222 COVID-19 vaccine. The receptor was isolated from an adult in good health. This material consisted of peripheral blood, taken on day 0 of AZD1222 vaccination.

This CDR3 is CASSKRTAQETQYF. DNA of the CDR3: TGTGCCAGCAGTAAGCGGACAGCCCAAGAGACCCAGTACTTC. V is TRBV6-5 and J is TRBJ2-5; maybe TRBD1 (6 bases). The CDR3 covers 14 residues. CDR1 is MNHEY, CDR2 SVGAGI, per germline. The germline V and J ends were trimmed by 5 bases and 1 base, with 11 bases remaining between them.